This record concerns one T cell receptor beta chain sequence. Its specificity is unknown. Germline is not matched at one junction end, which may reflect a read error. This sample was taken from a study of cytomegalovirus exposure and HLA in healthy donors. Germline CDR1 is MNHNY and CDR2 is SVGAGI (reference sequence). This CDR3 spans 11 amino acids. Study-wide points: A few CMV-associated chains were confirmed in vitro to be specific for CMV antigens. Cytomegalovirus-associated TCR beta chains were listed, numbering 164.

Data came from immunoSEQ multiplex PCR; TCRdb stores just in-frame clones and leaves some out. This table has roughly 130,000 clones, about 88% appearing once. The J gene is TRBJ2-5, the V gene TRBV6-6; D remains unclear. Material for sequencing was PBMCs. The TCR originated in a man aged 30 to 45 in good health and CMV-seronegative. The CDR3 loop reads CASSYQETQYF. The DNA of the CDR3 is TGTGCCAGCAGTTACCAGGAGACCCAGTACTTC.